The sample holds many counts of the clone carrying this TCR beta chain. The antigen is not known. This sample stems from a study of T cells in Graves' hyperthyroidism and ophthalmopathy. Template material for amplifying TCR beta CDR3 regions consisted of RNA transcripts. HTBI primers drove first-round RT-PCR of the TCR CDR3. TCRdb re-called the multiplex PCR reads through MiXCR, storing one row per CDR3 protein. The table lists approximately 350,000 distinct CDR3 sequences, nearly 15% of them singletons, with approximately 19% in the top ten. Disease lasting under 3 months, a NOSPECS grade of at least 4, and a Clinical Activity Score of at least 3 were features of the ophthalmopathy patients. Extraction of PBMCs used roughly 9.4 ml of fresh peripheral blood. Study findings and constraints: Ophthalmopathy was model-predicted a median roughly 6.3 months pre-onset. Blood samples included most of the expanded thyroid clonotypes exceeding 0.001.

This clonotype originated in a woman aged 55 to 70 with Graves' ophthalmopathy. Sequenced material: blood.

In DNA, the CDR3 is TGTGCCAGCAGTTACGGGGGGCTGAACACTGAAGCTTTCTTT. Protein: CASSYGGLNTEAFF. V usage is TRBV27 and J usage is TRBJ1-1, with D perhaps matching TRBD1 (6 bases). Trimming cost V 4 bases and J 0 bases, with 9 bases left between them. Germline CDR1 reads MNHEY; CDR2 reads SMNVEV (reference sequence). The CDR3 contains 14 residues.